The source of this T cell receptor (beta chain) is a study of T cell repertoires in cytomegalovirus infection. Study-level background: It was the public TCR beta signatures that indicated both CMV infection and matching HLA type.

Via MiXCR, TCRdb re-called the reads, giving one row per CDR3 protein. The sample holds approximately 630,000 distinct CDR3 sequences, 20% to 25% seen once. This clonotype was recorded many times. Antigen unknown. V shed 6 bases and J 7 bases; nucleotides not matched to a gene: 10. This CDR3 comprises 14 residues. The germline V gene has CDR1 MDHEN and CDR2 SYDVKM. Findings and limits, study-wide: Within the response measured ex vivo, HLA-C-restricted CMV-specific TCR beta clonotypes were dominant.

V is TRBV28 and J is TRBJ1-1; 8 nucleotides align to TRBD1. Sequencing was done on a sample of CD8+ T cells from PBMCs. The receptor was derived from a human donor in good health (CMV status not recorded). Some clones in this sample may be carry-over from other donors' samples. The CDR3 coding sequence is TGTGCCAGCAGGGACAGGGATGCGAGGGTTGAAGCTTTCTTT. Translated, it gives CASRDRDARVEAFF.